Each of the 21 T cell receptor beta chains below was sequenced from the same sample in a study of blood T cell repertoires in COVID-19. Produced via immunoSEQ multiplex PCR; TCRdb's table is partial and in-frame only. The sample lists about 100,000 clones, 70% to 90% occurring once. What was sequenced was peripheral blood. The receptors come from a man in his fifties or sixties with active or convalescent COVID-19.

The chain combines TRBV7-9 with TRBJ2-1; D unresolved. This CDR3 has 12 amino acids. Between the trimmed V and J ends, which lost 5 bases and 6 bases, there was a span of 8 bases. Per the germline V gene, CDR1 is SEHNR and CDR2 is FQNEAQ (reference sequence). The CDR3 coding sequence is TGTGCCAGCAGCCAGTCCAGCAATGAGCAGTTCTTC. Its translation: CASSQSSNEQFF.

This clone was seen a handful of times. The rearrangement joins TRBV27 to TRBJ2-1, with 10 nucleotides matching TRBD2. CDR3 length equals 14 residues. V gave up 6 bases and J gave up 9 bases; unmatched junction bases: 8. The germline V gene has CDR1 MNHEY and CDR2 SMNVEV (reference sequence). DNA for the CDR3: TGTGCCAGCAGCCTAGCGGGAGATACTGGTGAGCAGTTCTTC. This encodes CASSLAGDTGEQFF.

The chain links TRBV3-1 (or the pseudogene TRBV3-2) to TRBJ1-1; TRBD1 is a possible D gene (5 bases). Looked up from germline, CDR1 is LGHDT and CDR2 is YNNKEL (reference sequence). The CDR3 has 15 amino acids. V was pared by 4 bases and J by 4 bases, with 16 bases between. The CDR3 DNA reads TGTGCCAGCAGCCCTTGGGATAGGGGTGGCACTGAAGCTTTCTTT. Its translation: CASSPWDRGGTEAFF.

V is TRBV18 and J is TRBJ1-6; TRBD1 aligns across 8 bases. The length of the CDR3 is 17 residues. The V gene's germline CDR1 is KGHSH and CDR2 LQKENI. Trimming cost V 6 bases and J 7 bases; bases outside gene matches: 14. CDR3 nucleotides: TGTGCCAGCTCCCCCGCCATCAGGGGACAGGCCAATTCACCCCTCCACTTT. Amino acids: CASSPAIRGQANSPLHF. Based on the CDR3 plus reference TRBV18 and TRBJ1-6, the full variable domain is NAGVMQNPRHLVRRRGQEARLRCSPMKGHSHVYWYRQLPEEGLKFMVYLQKENIIDESGMPKERFSAEFPKEGPSILRIQQVVRGDSAAYFCASSPAIRGQANSPLHFGNGTRLTVT.

This CDR3 is CASSQPGPNAPLHF. The CDR3 DNA reads TGTGCCAGCAGCCAACCGGGTCCAAATGCCCCCCTCCACTTT. The chain carries TRBV3-1 (or the pseudogene TRBV3-2) and TRBJ1-6; D unclear. Per the germline V gene, CDR1 is LGHDT and CDR2 is YNNKEL (reference sequence). The CDR3 spans 14 residues. V shed 2 bases and J shed 13 bases, with 15 bases lying between them.

The chain couples TRBV5-1 to TRBJ1-1; 7 bases line up with TRBD1. This CDR3 has 13 residues. V trimming: 3 bases; J trimming: 5 bases; junction bases outside the gene matches: 4. The germline CDR1 and CDR2 sequences are SGHRS and YFSETQ. This CDR3 reads CASSYRGATEAFF. CDR3 bases: TGCGCCAGCAGCTACAGGGGCGCGACTGAAGCTTTCTTT.

This chain uses TRBV24-1 with TRBJ2-1; perhaps TRBD2 as D (5 bases). The CDR3 sequence is 16 residues long. Germline loops: CDR1 KGHDR, CDR2 SFDVKD. V gave up 0 bases and J gave up 0 bases, with 8 bases separating them. As DNA, the CDR3 is TGTGCCACCAGTGATTTGCTAGCCGACTCCTACAATGAGCAGTTCTTC. The encoded protein is CATSDLLADSYNEQFF.

This clone has a single count. The chain combines TRBV3-1 (or the pseudogene TRBV3-2) with TRBJ2-7; perhaps TRBD2 as D (7 bases). CDR1 and CDR2 (germline): LGHDT, YNNKEL (reference sequence). The CDR3 spans 15 residues. V gave up 0 bases and J gave up 4 bases, with 13 bases separating them. The chain's CDR3 is CASSQEGGRKYEQYF. CDR3 nucleotide sequence: TGTGCCAGCAGCCAAGAGGGGGGGCGGAAATACGAGCAGTACTTC.

This sequence joins TRBV6-5 and TRBJ2-7, with TRBD2 identical over 7 bases. From germline, CDR1 is MNHEY and CDR2 SVGAGI. The CDR3 totals 14 residues. The ends lost 6 bases at V and 9 bases at J; junction bases unmatched: 14. The CDR3 bases are TGTGCCAGCAGCTTACCCCGGGGGGTGCGCGTGCAGTACTTC. Amino acid sequence: CASSLPRGVRVQYF.

The chain employs TRBV28 and TRBJ1-5; 7 bases fit TRBD1. From germline, CDR1 is MDHEN and CDR2 SYDVKM. V gave up 6 bases and J gave up 3 bases; unmatched junction bases: 8. The CDR3 length is 15 residues. CDR3 region: CASSPADRDNQPQHF. Here the CDR3 DNA reads TGTGCCAGCAGCCCTGCCGACAGGGACAATCAGCCCCAGCATTTT.

This clone was observed a single time. This chain links TRBV29-1 with TRBJ2-1; D is possibly TRBD2 (5 bases). The germline gives CDR1 SQVTM, CDR2 ANQGSEA. This CDR3 contains 11 residues. Trimming cost V 6 bases and J 15 bases, with 18 bases left between them. Here the CDR3 DNA reads TGCAGCGTCACAAAACTCGGAGGAGTGTTCTTC. This codes for CSVTKLGGVFF.

This sequence joins TRBV6-5 and TRBJ1-1, with D tentatively TRBD1 (6 bases). V lost 5 bases to trimming and J lost 2 bases, with 12 bases between them. This CDR3 is built from 14 residues. CDR1 and CDR2 (germline): MNHEY, SVGAGI. For the CDR3, the DNA is TGTGCCAGCAGTCGTCAGGGGCTTAACACTGAAGCTTTCTTT. Translating it yields CASSRQGLNTEAFF.

This chain connects TRBV19 to TRBJ1-1; D is unresolved. CDR1 is LNHDA, CDR2 SQIVND, per germline (reference sequence). V lost 7 bases, J lost 3 bases, and 9 bases lay in between. This CDR3 comprises 12 residues. CDR3: CASTRGYTEAFF. CDR3 DNA: TGTGCCAGTACCCGGGGATACACTGAAGCTTTCTTT.

The V gene is TRBV9, the J gene TRBJ1-2; 8 bases are a match to TRBD1. Germline V CDR1 and CDR2: SGDLS, YYNGEE. The CDR3 is made up of 14 amino acids. The J segment lost 4 bases and the V segment lost 3 bases, leaving 5 bases of the junction unmatched. CDR3 coding DNA: TGTGCCAGCAGCGGGTATCAGGGGGCCTATGGCTACACCTTC. Residues: CASSGYQGAYGYTF.

The chain employs TRBV23-1 and TRBJ1-1; 10 bases map to TRBD1. TRBV23-1 is classed as an ORF, of uncertain function. The V and J ends lost 2 bases and 5 bases, in that order; junction bases with no gene match: 2. There are 14 residues in the CDR3. The CDR3 DNA reads TGCGCCAGCAGTCAAGGGGACAGGGGAACTGAAGCTTTCTTT. Translation gives CASSQGDRGTEAFF.

The chain employs TRBV5-1 and TRBJ2-2, with D uncertain. Trimming left V 1 base short and J 2 bases short, with 6 bases between. The germline gives CDR1 SGHRS, CDR2 YFSETQ. This CDR3 region has 14 residues. The CDR3 bases are TGCGCCAGCAGCTTGTGGCCAAACACCGGGGAGCTGTTTTTT. This encodes CASSLWPNTGELFF.

The chain joins TRBV5-1 to TRBJ2-1, with a possible D match to TRBD1 (5 bases). V gave up 3 bases and J gave up 4 bases, with 11 bases separating them. CDR1 is SGHRS, CDR2 YFSETQ, per germline. This CDR3 spans 14 amino acids. The CDR3 DNA sequence: TGCGCCAGCAGCTCGGCCGGACAATACAATGAGCAGTTCTTC. Translating it yields CASSSAGQYNEQFF.

The rearrangement joins TRBV15 to TRBJ2-6; tentative D call: TRBD2 (6 bases). The CDR3 loop spans 15 amino acids. Germline V lookup: CDR1 LNHNV, CDR2 YYDKDF (reference sequence). V dropped 5 bases and J dropped 1 base, with 9 bases sitting between them. For the CDR3, the DNA is TGTGCCACCAGCGGGGGGACGTCTGGGGCCAACGTCCTGACTTTC. This codes for CATSGGTSGANVLTF.

The gene calls are TRBV10-1 and TRBJ2-3, with TRBD2 matching over 12 bases. The CDR3 is 16 amino acids. Germline V gene data show CDR1 as WNHNN and CDR2 as SYGVQD (reference sequence). V dropped 6 bases and J dropped 1; count of bases not matched to a gene: 5. The CDR3 DNA sequence: TGCGCCAGCAGCGACAGACTAGCGGGAGGCACAGATACGCAGTATTTT. This gives the protein CASSDRLAGGTDTQYF.

The rearrangement links TRBV3-1 (or the pseudogene TRBV3-2) to TRBJ1-1; tentative D call: TRBD1 (6 bases). V was shortened by 1 base and J by 7 bases, with 10 bases between the two germline ends. The CDR3 is 13 amino acids. From germline, CDR1 is LGHDT and CDR2 YNNKEL (reference sequence). CDR3 nucleotides: TGTGCCAGCAGCCAAGGGGTGGACAGTGAAGCTTTCTTT. Translated, it gives CASSQGVDSEAFF.

This chain links TRBV7-3 with TRBJ2-2, with D possibly TRBD1 on 6 matching bases. The length of the CDR3 is 18 residues. Germline lookup yields CDR1 SGHTA and CDR2 FQGTGA. Trimming pared 5 bases from V and 3 bases from J, leaving 22 bases between. This CDR3 reads CASSRERTASQDTGELFF. Here the CDR3 DNA reads TGTGCCAGCAGCAGAGAGAGGACAGCCTCACAAGACACCGGGGAGCTGTTTTTT.